Sequencing of this T cell receptor (beta chain) was carried out in a study of blood T cell repertoires in COVID-19. Germline V gene sequence: CDR1 SNHLY, CDR2 FYNNEI. CDR3 length: 15 amino acids. V lost 6 bases to trimming and J lost 4 bases; unmatched junction nucleotides: 4. Sequencing used immunoSEQ multiplex PCR; TCRdb keeps in-frame clones, though not all of them. The sample gives 120,000 or so clones, about 74% of which show up once; around 5.5% is in the top ten. The sequenced sample consisted of peripheral blood. The chain has TRBV2 and TRBJ2-7, with 15 bases lining up with TRBD2. The sequence was collected from a man aged 55 to 70 with acute or convalescent COVID-19. For the CDR3, the DNA is TGTGCCAGCAGACGGACTAGCGGGGGGGCTTACGAGCAGTACTTC. Translating gives CASRRTSGGAYEQYF.